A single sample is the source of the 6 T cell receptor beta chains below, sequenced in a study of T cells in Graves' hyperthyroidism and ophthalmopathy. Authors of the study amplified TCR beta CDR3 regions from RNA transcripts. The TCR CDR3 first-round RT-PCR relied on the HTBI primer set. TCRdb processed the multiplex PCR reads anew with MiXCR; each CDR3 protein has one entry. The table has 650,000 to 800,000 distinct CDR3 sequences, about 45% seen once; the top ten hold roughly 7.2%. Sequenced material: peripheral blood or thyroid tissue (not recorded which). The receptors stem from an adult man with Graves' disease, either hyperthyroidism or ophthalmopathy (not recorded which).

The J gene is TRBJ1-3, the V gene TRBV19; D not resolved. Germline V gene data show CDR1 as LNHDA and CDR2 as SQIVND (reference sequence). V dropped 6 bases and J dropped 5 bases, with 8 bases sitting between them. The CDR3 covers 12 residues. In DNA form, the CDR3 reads TGTGCCAGTAGCCAAAACCGAAACACCATATATTTT. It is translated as CASSQNRNTIYF. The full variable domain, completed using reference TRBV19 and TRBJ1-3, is DGGITQSPKYLFRKEGQNVTLSCEQNLNHDAMYWYRQDPGQGLRLIYYSQIVNDFQKGDIAEGYSVSREKKESFPLTVTSAQKNPTAFYLCASSQNRNTIYFGEGSWLTVV.

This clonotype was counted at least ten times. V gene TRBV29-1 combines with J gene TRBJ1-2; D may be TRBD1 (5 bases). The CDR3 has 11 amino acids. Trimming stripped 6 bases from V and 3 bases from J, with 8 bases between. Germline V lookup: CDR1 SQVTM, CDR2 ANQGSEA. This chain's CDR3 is CSVGAHYGYTF. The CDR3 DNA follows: TGCAGCGTAGGGGCCCACTATGGCTACACCTTC.

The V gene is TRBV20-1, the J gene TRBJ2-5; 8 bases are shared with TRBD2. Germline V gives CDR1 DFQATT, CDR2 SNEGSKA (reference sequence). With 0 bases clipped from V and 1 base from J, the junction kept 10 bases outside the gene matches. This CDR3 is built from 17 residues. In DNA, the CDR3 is TGCAGTGCTAGAGATGTTGGGGAGCGGGGGACCCAAGAGACCCAGTACTTC. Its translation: CSARDVGERGTQETQYF.

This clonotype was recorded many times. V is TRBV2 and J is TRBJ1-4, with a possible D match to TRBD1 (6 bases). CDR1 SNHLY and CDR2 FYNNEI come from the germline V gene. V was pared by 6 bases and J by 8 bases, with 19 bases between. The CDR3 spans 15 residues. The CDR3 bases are TGTGCCAGCAGCGATACAGGGTGGAGGGGCGAAAAACTGTTTTTT. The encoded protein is CASSDTGWRGEKLFF.

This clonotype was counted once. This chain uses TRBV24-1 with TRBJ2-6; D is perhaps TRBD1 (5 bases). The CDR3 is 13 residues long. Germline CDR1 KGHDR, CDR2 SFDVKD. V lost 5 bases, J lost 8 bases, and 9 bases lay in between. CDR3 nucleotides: TGTGCCACCAGTGGCCCAGGGCCCAACGTCCTGACTTTC. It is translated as CATSGPGPNVLTF.

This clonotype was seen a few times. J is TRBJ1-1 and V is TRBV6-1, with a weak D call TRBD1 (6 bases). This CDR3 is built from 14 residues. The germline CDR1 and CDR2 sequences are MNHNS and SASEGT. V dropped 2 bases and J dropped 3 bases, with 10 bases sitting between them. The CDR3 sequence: CASSEWGPYTEAFF. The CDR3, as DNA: TGTGCCAGCAGTGAATGGGGGCCCTACACTGAAGCTTTCTTT.